Below, 13 T cell receptor beta chains from the same sample are listed, as sequenced in a study of monozygotic twins with inflammatory bowel disease. TCRdb reanalyzed the 5' RACE reads and collapses them to one entry per CDR3 protein, without DNA. The ten top clones account for over 5.5%, within a sample of some 330,000 distinct CDR3 sequences. Sequenced sample: blood. The receptors originated from a human donor with ulcerative colitis or Crohn's disease, or a healthy co-twin of an affected twin (not recorded which).

The chain links TRBV20-1 to TRBJ2-7; TCRdb selects TRBD1, and the lack of DNA leaves this call unchecked. This CDR3 has 13 residues. Germline loops: CDR1 DFQATT, CDR2 SNEGSKA (reference sequence). This CDR3 is CSAAPQGSSEQYF.

The rearrangement links TRBV12-3 or TRBV12-4 to TRBJ2-4; TCRdb returns TRBD2, unconfirmable since there is no DNA. This CDR3 comprises 15 residues. This CDR3 reads CASSFPGRAGNIQYF.

V usage is TRBV4-3 and J usage is TRBJ2-7. Germline lookup yields CDR1 LGHNA and CDR2 YSLEER. The CDR3 runs 16 residues. The CDR3 sequence is CASSQELSRDVYEQYF.

CDR3 in amino acids: CAWSPGSNQPQHF. The V call is TRBV30, the J call TRBJ1-5; there is no DNA to check the TCRdb D call of TRBD1. Germline V gives CDR1 GTSNPN, CDR2 SVGIG (reference sequence). The CDR3 loop spans 13 amino acids.

The V call is TRBV20-1, the J call TRBJ1-1. The CDR3 covers 13 residues. CDR1 DFQATT and CDR2 SNEGSKA come from the germline V gene (reference sequence). The CDR3 sequence is CSASVGMNTEAFF.

The chain is built from TRBV24-1 and TRBJ2-2. The germline V gene has CDR1 KGHDR and CDR2 SFDVKD. CDR3 length: 15 amino acids. This chain's CDR3 is CATSDLNGGTGELFF.

The chain uses TRBV28 and TRBJ2-7; absent DNA, TCRdb's TRBD2 call cannot be checked. The CDR3 loop spans 15 amino acids. The germline gives CDR1 MDHEN, CDR2 SYDVKM. The CDR3 is CASSSRTSGRYEQYF.

V is TRBV18 and J is TRBJ2-1. CDR1 is KGHSH and CDR2 is LQKENI in the germline V gene. CDR3 size: 15 residues. CDR3 loop: CASSPRVGSYNEQFF.

The chain employs TRBV18 and TRBJ2-1; TCRdb outputs TRBD1, but without DNA this stays unchecked. The CDR3 contains 13 residues. Germline V gives CDR1 KGHSH, CDR2 LQKENI. This CDR3 reads CASSPPGQDEQFF.

The chain has TRBV30 and TRBJ2-3; the TCRdb D gene call, TRBD2, has no DNA to confirm it. The CDR3 extends over 16 amino acids. Germline V gives CDR1 GTSNPN, CDR2 SVGIG (reference sequence). The CDR3 loop reads CAWSPLRTRGPDTQYF.

V usage is TRBV24-1 and J usage is TRBJ2-1; with no DNA, the TCRdb D assignment of TRBD1 cannot be verified. Germline V gene lookup returns CDR1 KGHDR and CDR2 SFDVKD. This CDR3 has 13 amino acids. The CDR3: CATERDNYNEQFF.

The rearrangement links TRBV18 to TRBJ1-1. There are 13 residues in the CDR3. Germline V gene data show CDR1 as KGHSH and CDR2 as LQKENI. CDR3 sequence: CASSLLTATEAFF.

CDR3 residues: CASSTGRGDYGYTF. The chain combines TRBV5-4 with TRBJ1-2; the D call from TCRdb, TRBD1, cannot be confirmed without DNA. Germline V gene data show CDR1 as SGHNT and CDR2 as YYREEE (reference sequence). CDR3 length equals 14 residues.